The T cell receptor (beta chain) described here comes from a study of OX40 agonist ivuxolimab in advanced cancers. The cohort excluded patients with autoimmune disease history or systemic immunosuppression. The CDR3 totals 13 residues. Germline CDR1 KGHSY, CDR2 FQNENV. Trimming left V 4 bases short and J 1 base short, with 4 bases between. For this clone: Its antigen is undetermined.

Clones were read by immunoSEQ multiplex PCR, and TCRdb kept only the in-frame ones, dropping some. The table includes 35,000 to 45,000 clones, roughly 86% detected once. Regarding the study as a whole: The CD4+ and CD8+ T cells in the blood had expanded clonally by week 6 at 0.1 to 3.0 mg/kg. Low normalized T-cell clonal expansion was also seen in some nonresponders.

The clonotype originates from an adult with an advanced solid tumor such as melanoma, head and neck, liver or kidney cancer. The J gene is TRBJ2-2, the V gene TRBV16, with D hard to call. The source material was CD4+ or CD8+ T cells sorted from blood, sampled in a trial of the OX40 agonist ivuxolimab. In DNA form, the CDR3 reads TGTGCCAGCAGCCGGCAGAACACCGGGGAGCTGTTTTTT. Translating gives CASSRQNTGELFF. The variable domain in full, with the rest retrieved from reference TRBV16 and TRBJ2-2, is GEEVAQTPKHLVRGEGQKAKLYCAPIKGHSYVFWYQQVLKNEFKFLISFQNENVFDETGMPKERFSAKCLPNSPCSLEIQATKLEDSAVYFCASSRQNTGELFFGEGSRLTVL.